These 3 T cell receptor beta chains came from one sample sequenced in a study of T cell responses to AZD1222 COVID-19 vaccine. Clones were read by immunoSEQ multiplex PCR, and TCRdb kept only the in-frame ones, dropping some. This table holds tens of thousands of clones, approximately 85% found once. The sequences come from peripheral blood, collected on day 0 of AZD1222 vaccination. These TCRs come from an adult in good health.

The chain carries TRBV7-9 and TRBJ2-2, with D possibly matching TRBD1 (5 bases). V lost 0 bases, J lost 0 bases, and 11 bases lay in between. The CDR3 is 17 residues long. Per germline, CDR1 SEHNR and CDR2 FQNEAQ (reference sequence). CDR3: CASSLALGRANTGELFF. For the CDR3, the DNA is TGTGCCAGCAGCTTAGCTTTAGGCAGGGCGAACACCGGGGAGCTGTTTTTT.

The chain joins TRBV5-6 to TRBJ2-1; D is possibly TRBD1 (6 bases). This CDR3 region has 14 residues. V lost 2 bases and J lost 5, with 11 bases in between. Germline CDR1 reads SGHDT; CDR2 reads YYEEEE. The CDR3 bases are TGTGCCAGCAGCTTAGGGACAAGAAACAATGAGCAGTTCTTC. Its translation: CASSLGTRNNEQFF.

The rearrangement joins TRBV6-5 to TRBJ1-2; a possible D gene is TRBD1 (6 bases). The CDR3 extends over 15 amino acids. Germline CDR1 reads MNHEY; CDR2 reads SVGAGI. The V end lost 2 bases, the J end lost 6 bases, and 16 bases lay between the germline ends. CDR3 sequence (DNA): TGTGCCAGCAGTTACCTTGTTAGGGGGAAGGATGGCTACACCTTC. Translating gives CASSYLVRGKDGYTF.